Listed below are T cell receptor beta chains from one sample, sequenced in a study of identical twins. TCRdb fed the 5' RACE reads into MiXCR, producing one record per CDR3 protein. The data show 240,000 or so distinct CDR3 sequences, approximately 7% seen once. The same sample was also used in a study of yellow fever vaccine responses in identical twins.

Sequenced material: memory (CD45RO+) T cells sorted from blood. These receptors originate from a woman between 18 and 29 years old in good health. Both conserved end residues are part of each CDR3. D genes are given only for firm matches. Size tells how often a clone was seen (once, few, many) or the class of an expanded clone, and some rows leave it out.

length	J	D	size	V	CDR3	DNA
13	TRBJ1-6	NA	few	TRBV6-5	CASSYRANSPLHF	TGTGCCAGCAGTTACAGGGCGAATTCACCCCTCCACTTT
14	TRBJ2-5	NA	many	TRBV9	CASSTMTGPETQYF	TGTGCCAGCAGCACTATGACAGGTCCAGAGACCCAGTACTTC
15	TRBJ2-1	TRBD2	many	TRBV20-1	CSARDLEREASEQFF	TGCAGTGCTAGAGATCTAGAGCGGGAGGCCAGTGAGCAGTTCTTC
15	TRBJ1-5	TRBD1	many	TRBV12-3/TRBV12-4	CASSQTDRENQPQHF	TGTGCCAGCAGCCAAACGGACAGGGAGAATCAGCCCCAGCATTTT
15	TRBJ2-3	TRBD1	many	TRBV15	CATSTGTGAVDTQYF	TGTGCCACCAGCACCGGGACAGGGGCTGTGGATACGCAGTATTTT
12	TRBJ1-2	NA	NA	TRBV3-1	CASSQGQRSYTF	TGTGCCAGCAGCCAAGGACAGCGGAGCTACACCTTC
12	TRBJ2-2	NA	many	TRBV12-3/TRBV12-4	CASRIVTGELFF	TGTGCCAGCAGGATTGTCACCGGGGAGCTGTTTTTT
16	TRBJ2-3	TRBD2	few	TRBV7-9	CASGLAGVVGTDTQYF	TGTGCCAGCGGGCTAGCGGGGGTTGTGGGCACAGATACGCAGTATTTT
15	TRBJ1-6	NA	many	TRBV7-9	CASSSQTRSDSPLHF	TGTGCCAGCAGCTCCCAGACAAGGTCGGATTCACCCCTCCACTTT
13	TRBJ1-3	NA	few	TRBV12-3/TRBV12-4	CAMTGGRGNTIYF	TGTGCCATGACGGGGGGCCGTGGAAACACCATATATTTT
13	TRBJ2-5	NA	NA	TRBV29-1	CSLSRGLGETQYF	TGCAGCCTCAGTCGGGGATTAGGGGAGACCCAGTACTTC
14	TRBJ2-3	TRBD2	few	TRBV4-2	CASSQSPREDTQYF	TGTGCCAGCAGCCAATCTCCCCGGGAGGACACGCAGTATTTT
13	TRBJ2-2	NA	NA	TRBV3-1	CASSQGHTGELFF	TGTGCCAGCAGCCAGGGGCATACCGGGGAGCTGTTTTTT
15	TRBJ2-7	TRBD1	many	TRBV15	CATSRDLGQGYEQYF	TGTGCCACCAGCAGAGATTTAGGACAGGGGTACGAGCAGTACTTC
15	TRBJ2-1	NA	many	TRBV7-8	CASSEGGRQGNEQFF	TGTGCCAGCAGCGAAGGAGGCAGGCAGGGGAATGAGCAGTTCTTC
14	TRBJ2-2	NA	many	TRBV7-7	CASSPLLGNGELFF	TGTGCCAGCAGCCCCCTCTTGGGAAACGGGGAGCTGTTTTTT
16	TRBJ2-1	TRBD2	NA	TRBV7-8	CASSSLTSGLDNEQFF	TGTGCCAGCAGCTCCCTGACTAGCGGGCTCGACAATGAGCAGTTCTTC
15	TRBJ2-7	NA	many	TRBV10-3	CAISESMDSSYEQYF	TGTGCCATCAGTGAGTCAATGGACAGCTCCTACGAGCAGTACTTC
15	TRBJ2-1	TRBD2	many	TRBV7-2	CASSLIAGGGNEQFF	TGTGCCAGCAGCCTAATAGCGGGGGGGGGGAATGAGCAGTTCTTC
17	TRBJ2-7	TRBD1	few	TRBV4-1	CASSPYVGTGEVYEQYF	TGCGCCAGCAGTCCTTACGTCGGGACAGGGGAAGTGTACGAGCAGTACTTC
15	TRBJ2-1	TRBD2	few	TRBV29-1	CSGRGSGGIYNEQFF	TGCAGCGGCCGGGGTAGCGGGGGGATTTACAATGAGCAGTTCTTC
17	TRBJ1-6	NA	many	TRBV6-5	CASSYLRAGSYNSPLHF	TGTGCCAGCAGTTACCTAAGAGCGGGCTCCTATAATTCACCCCTCCACTTT
16	TRBJ2-5	TRBD2	many	TRBV7-2	CASSLSGTTSRETQYF	TGTGCCAGCAGCTTGTCCGGGACTACATCAAGAGAGACCCAGTACTTC
16	TRBJ2-2	NA	NA	TRBV20-1	CSGRDSKGMNTGELFF	TGCAGTGGAAGAGATAGTAAGGGAATGAACACCGGGGAGCTGTTTTTT
16	TRBJ1-1	NA	many	TRBV5-1	CASSLSEGAGNTEAFF	TGCGCCAGCAGCTTGTCCGAAGGAGCAGGGAACACTGAAGCTTTCTTT
15	TRBJ2-5	NA	few	TRBV3-1	CASSEPVGSVETQYF	TGTGCCAGCAGCGAGCCGGTGGGTAGCGTTGAGACCCAGTACTTC
16	TRBJ2-3	TRBD2	NA	TRBV7-9	CASSFLARGGTDTQYF	TGTGCCAGCAGCTTTTTGGCCCGGGGAGGGACCGATACGCAGTATTTT
12	TRBJ1-1	NA	few	TRBV2	CASSGTSTDAFF	TGTGCCAGCAGTGGCACGTCGACAGATGCTTTCTTT